This TCR beta chain was identified in a study of beta chain features in type 1 diabetes. Trimming left V 0 bases short and J 8 bases short, with 18 bases between. Germline V gives CDR1 ENHRY, CDR2 SYGVKD. This CDR3 spans 16 amino acids. Expressed TCRB transcripts were sequenced because the entire RNA isolate underwent reverse transcription. Sequenced by immunoSEQ multiplex PCR; TCRdb stores in-frame clones only, minus some. The sample has 450,000 or so clones; approximately 10% are singletons. Sequenced material: naive CD4+ T cells from blood. This sequence was found in a woman between 18 and 29 years old in good health. The rearrangement links TRBV10-3 to TRBJ2-3, with no clear D. The CDR3 bases are TGTGCCATCAGTGAGTCGAAAGTGACTCCCGCAGTTACGCAGTATTTT. The encoded protein is CAISESKVTPAVTQYF.